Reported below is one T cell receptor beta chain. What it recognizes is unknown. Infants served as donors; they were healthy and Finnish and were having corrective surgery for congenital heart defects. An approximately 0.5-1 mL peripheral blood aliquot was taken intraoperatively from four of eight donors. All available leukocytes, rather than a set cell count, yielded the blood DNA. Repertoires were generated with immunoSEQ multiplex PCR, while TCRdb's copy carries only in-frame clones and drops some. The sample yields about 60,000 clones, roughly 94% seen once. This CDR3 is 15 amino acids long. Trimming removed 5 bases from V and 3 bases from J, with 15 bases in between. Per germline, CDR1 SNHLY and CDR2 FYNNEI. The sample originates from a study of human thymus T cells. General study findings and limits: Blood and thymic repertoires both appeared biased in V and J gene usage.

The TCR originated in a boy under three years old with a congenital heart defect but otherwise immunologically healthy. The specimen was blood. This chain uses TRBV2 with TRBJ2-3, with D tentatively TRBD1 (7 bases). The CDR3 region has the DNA TGTGCCAGCAGTTTTGACAGGGAGGTGACAGATACGCAGTATTTT. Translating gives CASSFDREVTDTQYF.